The 10 T cell receptor beta chains reported below all come from one sample, sequenced in a study of metastatic and nonmetastatic thyroid tumors (dated by TCRdb to about 2020). The library came from PCR. The listed sequencing device is Illumina HiSeq 4000. Clones were called with MiXCR by TCRdb after fastp trimmed the public reads at Q25, and only in-frame beta chains were retained. For this sample the table gives more than 14,000 clones, of which roughly a quarter were detected only once. The top ten hold less than 10% of the sample. No treatment had been received by any patient before thyroid surgery. The specimen was tumor tissue. These TCRs come from a female donor with papillary thyroid cancer or a benign thyroid nodule (not recorded which). Some clones in this sample may be carry-over from other donors' samples.

As regards this clone: Germline and junction disagree at one end, which may indicate a read error. V gene TRBV27 combines with J gene TRBJ2-1; 13 bases match TRBD2. The CDR3 loop spans 15 amino acids. Germline values: CDR1 MNHEY, CDR2 SMNVEV (reference sequence). DNA of the CDR3: TGTGCCATCAGTTTACGCGGGACTAGCGGGAATGAGCGGTTCTTC. Protein: CAISLRGTSGNERFF.

V is TRBV9 and J is TRBJ2-7; D unresolved. CDR1 is SGDLS, CDR2 YYNGEE, per germline. This CDR3 contains 14 residues. Trimming took 0 bases from V and 0 from J, leaving 7 bases between them. The CDR3 DNA sequence: TGTGCCAGCAGCGTAGGACTGGCCTCCTACGAGCAGTACTTC. It yields the protein CASSVGLASYEQYF. Supplemented by reference TRBV9 and TRBJ2-7, the full variable domain reads DSGVTQTPKHLITATGQRVTLRCSPRSGDLSVYWYQQSLDQGLQFLIQYYNGEERAKGNILERFSAQQFPDLHSELNLSSLELGDSALYFCASSVGLASYEQYFGPGTRLTVT.

This clone was counted ten times or more. This chain connects TRBV7-9 to TRBJ2-3, with 9 bases aligning to TRBD1. CDR1 SEHNR and CDR2 FQNEAQ come from the germline V gene (reference sequence). V lost 4 bases and J lost 0; bases outside the gene matches: 2. The CDR3 is 15 residues long. The DNA for the CDR3 is TGTGCCAGCAGCTCGACAGGGGGTAGCACAGATACGCAGTATTTT. This translates into CASSSTGGSTDTQYF.

This clone came up many times. The chain carries TRBV28 and TRBJ1-5; TRBD1 might be the D (5 bases). Germline V CDR1 and CDR2: MDHEN, SYDVKM. The germline V and J ends were trimmed by 6 bases and 6 bases, with 12 bases remaining between them. CDR3 length: 13 amino acids. CDR3 DNA: TGTGCCAGCAGGTGGGGGGTGGGTCAGCCCCAGCATTTT. It is translated as CASRWGVGQPQHF.

This clone came up a few times. This chain joins TRBV2 and TRBJ1-5; TRBD1 agrees at 7 bases. Germline V CDR1 and CDR2: SNHLY, FYNNEI. The CDR3 covers 15 residues. With 6 bases clipped from V and 2 bases from J, the junction kept 7 bases outside the gene matches. The CDR3 nucleotides are TGTGCCAGCAGAGAGGGGGCTGCGGGCAATCAGCCCCAGCATTTT. Translating gives CASREGAAGNQPQHF.

This clone appeared many times. V is TRBV5-1 and J is TRBJ2-3; D might be TRBD1 (5 bases). Trimming stripped 3 bases from V and 0 bases from J, with 14 bases between. Per germline, CDR1 SGHRS and CDR2 YFSETQ. This CDR3 comprises 16 residues. In DNA form, the CDR3 reads TGCGCCAGCAGCTCCCAGGGCGGATCTAGCACAGATACGCAGTATTTT. Protein sequence: CASSSQGGSSTDTQYF.

This clone was seen repeatedly, ten times or more. Possible read error: a much larger clone is one base away. This rearrangement joins TRBV2 to TRBJ2-1; maybe TRBD2 (5 bases). The CDR3 loop spans 14 amino acids. Germline lookup yields CDR1 SNHLY and CDR2 FYNNEI. CDR3 coding DNA: TGTGCCAGCAGCACGGGGAACTCCCACAATGAGCAGTTCTTC. Protein sequence: CASSTGNSHNEQFF. Variable domain in full (rest from reference TRBV2 and TRBJ2-1): EPEVTQTPSHQVTQMGQEVILRCVPISNHLYFYWYRQILGQKVEFLVSFYNNEISEKSEIFDDQFSVERPDGSNFTLKIRSTKLEDSAMYFCASSTGNSHNEQFFGPGTRLTVL.

This clone came up many times. V and J are TRBV3-1 and TRBJ2-1; 12 bases agree with TRBD2. The CDR3 loop spans 18 amino acids. V was pared by 2 bases and J by 3 bases, with 8 bases of the junction left unmatched. Germline-derived CDR1 and CDR2 are LGHDT and YNNKEL (reference sequence). The DNA for the CDR3 is TGTGCCAGCAGCCAACTCGAAGCTAGCGGGAGGGGCTACAATGAGCAGTTCTTC. Protein sequence: CASSQLEASGRGYNEQFF.

This clone was counted only a few times. This sequence joins TRBV6-1 and TRBJ1-5; 7 nucleotides agree with TRBD1. This CDR3 has 14 amino acids. With V trimmed by 5 bases and J by 4 bases, 5 bases remained unmatched. Germline V gene lookup returns CDR1 MNHNS and CDR2 SASEGT. CDR3 nucleotides: TGTGCCAGCAGTAAGGGACAGACAAATCAGCCCCAGCATTTT. Protein sequence: CASSKGQTNQPQHF.

The chain couples TRBV6-1 to TRBJ1-5; D gene unclear. V was shortened by 2 bases and J by 11 bases, with 19 bases between the two germline ends. The germline CDR1 and CDR2 sequences are MNHNS and SASEGT. This CDR3 has 15 amino acids. The CDR3 region has the DNA TGTGCCAGCAGTGAAAAGGAGGATGGCAATAAGACCCAGCATTTT. Its protein product is CASSEKEDGNKTQHF.